These 21 T cell receptor beta chains came from one sample sequenced in a study of blood T cell repertoires in COVID-19. TCRdb's table, derived via immunoSEQ multiplex PCR, lists solely in-frame clones and lacks some. The data show about 460,000 clones, 70% to 90% seen once. The sequenced sample consisted of PBMCs or T cells enriched from blood (not recorded which). All receptors derive from a woman in her fifties or sixties who had recovered from COVID-19.

The J gene is TRBJ2-1, the V gene TRBV9, with D perhaps TRBD2 (5 bases). CDR3 length: 15 residues. Trimming stripped 0 bases from V and 4 bases from J, with 11 bases between. Looked up from germline, CDR1 is SGDLS and CDR2 is YYNGEE. As DNA, the CDR3 is TGTGCCAGCAGCGTAGGGAGGATCCCTTACAATGAGCAGTTCTTC. This encodes CASSVGRIPYNEQFF.

The rearrangement links TRBV5-1 to TRBJ2-3, with 9 bases fitting TRBD2. This CDR3 region has 16 residues. Germline lookup yields CDR1 SGHRS and CDR2 YFSETQ. V shed 4 bases, J shed 1 base, and the junction held 7 bases outside the gene matches. This CDR3 is CASSPLAGARTDTQYF. In DNA, the CDR3 is TGCGCCAGCAGCCCTTTAGCGGGGGCCCGCACAGATACGCAGTATTTT.

The chain recombines TRBV14 with TRBJ1-1, with a possible D match to TRBD1 (5 bases). V lost 4 bases to trimming and J lost 0 bases, with 12 bases between them. The CDR3 has 15 amino acids. Germline V gives CDR1 SGHDN, CDR2 FVKESK. This CDR3 is CASSLGGTVNTEAFF. For the CDR3, the DNA is TGTGCCAGCAGCCTGGGAGGGACGGTGAACACTGAAGCTTTCTTT.

V and J are TRBV11-2 and TRBJ1-3; 10 bases agree with TRBD1. CDR3 length: 15 amino acids. Germline CDR1 reads SGHAT; CDR2 reads FQNNGV. V gave up 3 bases and J gave up 2 bases; unmatched junction bases: 1. CDR3 sequence reads: CASSLTGGTGNTIYF. The CDR3, as DNA: TGTGCCAGCAGCTTGACAGGGGGCACTGGAAACACCATATATTTT.

This chain connects TRBV28 to TRBJ1-2; D ambiguous. This CDR3 has 13 residues. V lost 5 bases and J 0 bases, leaving 7 bases between the germline ends. The germline V gene has CDR1 MDHEN and CDR2 SYDVKM. Here the CDR3 DNA reads TGTGCCAGCAGTCTCCAGGCTAACTATGGCTACACCTTC. It translates to CASSLQANYGYTF.

The gene calls are TRBV2 and TRBJ2-5, with 12 bases fitting TRBD2. V was clipped by 5 bases and J by 4 bases; unmatched bases: 2. This CDR3 region has 14 residues. CDR1 and CDR2 from the germline V gene are SNHLY and FYNNEI. DNA of the CDR3: TGTGCCAGCAGTTCGACTAGCGGGGGAGAGACCCAGTACTTC. Translated: CASSSTSGGETQYF.

The CDR3: CASSPQGYGANVLTF. The CDR3 DNA reads TGTGCCAGCAGTCCCCAGGGATATGGGGCCAACGTCCTGACTTTC. The chain joins TRBV28 to TRBJ2-6; tentative D call: TRBD1 (5 bases). Trimming took 5 bases from V and 3 from J, leaving 11 bases between them. This CDR3 is built from 15 residues. CDR1 is MDHEN and CDR2 is SYDVKM in the germline V gene.

The rearrangement uses TRBV30 and TRBJ1-2; D unclear. Trimming shortened V by 2 bases and J by 7 bases, and 11 bases separated the two germline ends. The germline V gene has CDR1 GTSNPN and CDR2 SVGIG (reference sequence). The CDR3 loop spans 12 amino acids. The CDR3 coding sequence is TGTGCCTGGAGTTCTGTCTTCTCTGGCTACACCTTC. This gives the protein CAWSSVFSGYTF.

The V and J genes are TRBV30 and TRBJ1-3; D is uncertain. Germline V CDR1 and CDR2: GTSNPN, SVGIG (reference sequence). This CDR3 comprises 16 residues. Trimming cost V 0 bases and J 0 bases, with 12 bases left between them. CDR3 coding DNA: TGTGCCTGGAGTGTAAGAGGGCACCTCTCTGGAAACACCATATATTTT. Translation: CAWSVRGHLSGNTIYF.

The chain carries TRBV11-2 and TRBJ2-5; 7 nucleotides align to TRBD2. Per the germline V gene, CDR1 is SGHAT and CDR2 is FQNNGV. The ends lost 5 bases at V and 1 base at J; junction bases unmatched: 4. The CDR3 covers 14 residues. Here the CDR3 DNA reads TGTGCCAGCAGCATTCTAGCGGCCCAAGAGACCCAGTACTTC. Its protein product is CASSILAAQETQYF.

The CDR3 is CASSNGQLAKNIQYF. CDR3 coding DNA: TGCGCCAGCAGCAATGGACAGTTAGCCAAAAACATTCAGTACTTC. This chain joins TRBV5-1 and TRBJ2-4, with TRBD1 as a possible D gene (6 bases). The CDR3 has 15 residues. V lost 4 bases, J lost 0 bases, and 11 bases lay in between. Looked up from germline, CDR1 is SGHRS and CDR2 is YFSETQ.

The genes are TRBV24-1 and TRBJ1-4, with D possibly matching TRBD1 (5 bases). CDR1 and CDR2 from the germline V gene are KGHDR and SFDVKD. The CDR3 covers 16 residues. Trimming removed 2 bases at V and 8 bases at J, with 17 bases between. The CDR3 DNA reads as TGTGCCACCAGTGATTCCTCCGGGGGAGGGTACGAAAAACTGTTTTTT. Translation: CATSDSSGGGYEKLFF.

This clone showed up just a few times. The chain joins TRBV28 to TRBJ1-6, with 7 bases fitting TRBD1. In germline, CDR1 is MDHEN, CDR2 SYDVKM. CDR3 length: 16 amino acids. The V and J ends lost 5 bases and 6 bases, in that order; junction bases with no gene match: 10. Here the CDR3 DNA reads TGTGCCAGCAGTCAGGGGGGCGTAGTAAGTAATTCACCCCTCCACTTT. Translated, it gives CASSQGGVVSNSPLHF.

The chain couples TRBV6-2 or TRBV6-3 to TRBJ2-1; TRBD1 might be the D (6 bases). V was pared by 5 bases and J by 0 bases, with 14 bases between. Germline CDR1 MNHEY, CDR2 SVGEGT. The CDR3 loop spans 16 amino acids. The CDR3 DNA reads TGTGCCAGCAGTCTCCCCGGACAGTTCTCCTACAATGAGCAGTTCTTC. It codes for CASSLPGQFSYNEQFF.

This chain joins TRBV7-9 and TRBJ2-3; 10 bases fit TRBD2. Germline CDR1 and CDR2: SEHNR and FQNEAQ (reference sequence). There are 14 residues in the CDR3. V gave up 6 bases and J gave up 1 base; unmatched junction bases: 1. The CDR3 spells CASSTSGGTDTQYF. As DNA, the CDR3 is TGTGCCAGCAGTACTAGCGGGGGCACAGATACGCAGTATTTT.

This chain links TRBV7-9 with TRBJ1-2; 8 positions match TRBD1. The CDR3 has 17 residues. V lost 3 bases and J lost 0; bases outside the gene matches: 9. Germline lookup yields CDR1 SEHNR and CDR2 FQNEAQ (reference sequence). CDR3 sequence: CASSFGTGPEANYGYTF. The CDR3 DNA sequence: TGTGCCAGCAGCTTTGGGACAGGACCCGAGGCTAACTATGGCTACACCTTC.

The chain recombines TRBV4-1 with TRBJ1-2; D remains unclear. Germline loops: CDR1 MGHRA, CDR2 YSYEKL. CDR3 size: 14 residues. V gave up 3 bases and J gave up 4 bases, with 12 bases separating them. The CDR3 region has the DNA TGCGCCAGCAGCCAGGCCACGATCCTCTATGGCTACACCTTC. Translating gives CASSQATILYGYTF.

The rearrangement uses TRBV28 and TRBJ1-5; no firm D call. V lost 2 bases, J lost 0 bases, and 8 bases lay in between. This CDR3 comprises 15 residues. Germline V CDR1 and CDR2: MDHEN, SYDVKM. The CDR3 DNA reads as TGTGCCAGCAGTTTAATGCCCTATAGCAATCAGCCCCAGCATTTT. Protein: CASSLMPYSNQPQHF.

The genes are TRBV28 and TRBJ2-1; weak D call: TRBD2 (5 bases). The CDR3 totals 12 residues. CDR1 and CDR2 from the germline V gene are MDHEN and SYDVKM. Trimming removed 2 bases from V and 7 bases from J, with 6 bases in between. This chain's CDR3 is CASSLGGNEQFF. For the CDR3, the DNA is TGTGCCAGCAGTTTAGGAGGAAATGAGCAGTTCTTC.

The chain has TRBV7-2 and TRBJ2-2; the match to TRBD1 covers 8 bases. This CDR3 is 15 amino acids long. V trimming: 5 bases; J trimming: 5 bases; junction bases outside the gene matches: 7. The germline gives CDR1 SGHTA, CDR2 FQGNSA. The CDR3 is CASSPQGVPTGELFF. The CDR3 bases are TGTGCCAGCAGCCCACAGGGGGTACCAACCGGGGAGCTGTTTTTT. The full variable domain, completed using reference TRBV7-2 and TRBJ2-2, is GAGVSQSPSNKVTEKGKDVELRCDPISGHTALYWYRQSLGQGLEFLIYFQGNSAPDKSGLPSDRFSAERTGGSVSTLTIQRTQQEDSAVYLCASSPQGVPTGELFFGEGSRLTVL.

The V call is TRBV19, the J call TRBJ2-3; TRBD2 matches 9 bases. V was clipped by 3 bases and J by 3 bases; unmatched bases: 13. The CDR3 covers 18 residues. CDR1 is LNHDA, CDR2 SQIVND, per germline (reference sequence). CDR3 amino acids: CASSIVLWSGGSTDTQYF. The CDR3 DNA reads as TGTGCCAGTAGTATCGTTTTGTGGAGCGGGGGGTCTACAGATACGCAGTATTTT.